The 31 T cell receptor beta chains below all came from one sample that was sequenced in a study of shared clonotypes between healthy human individuals. This table comes from immunoSEQ multiplex PCR, and its TCRdb copy is limited to in-frame clones, with some not included. The table lists about 560,000 clones, 70% to 80% of them singletons. The sequenced sample was PBMCs. Receptors originate from a woman aged 40-49 years in good health. Some clones in this sample may be carry-over from other donors' samples.

DNA for the CDR3: TGTGCCACCAGCAGATCAATTTCGGGACGGAACTATGGCTACACCTTC. Encoded protein: CATSRSISGRNYGYTF. This rearrangement joins TRBV15 to TRBJ1-2; tentatively, D is TRBD1 (5 bases). The germline V gene has CDR1 LNHNV and CDR2 YYDKDF (reference sequence). This CDR3 comprises 16 residues. The V end was cut by 2 bases, the J end by 2 bases, with 15 bases between.

The rearrangement joins TRBV28 to TRBJ1-2; unclear D gene. V dropped 4 bases and J dropped 5 bases, with 8 bases sitting between them. Per germline, CDR1 MDHEN and CDR2 SYDVKM. This CDR3 has 12 residues. The chain's CDR3 is CASSSLFYGYTF. CDR3 DNA: TGTGCCAGCAGTTCTCTTTTTTATGGCTACACCTTC.

Points on this clone: A far larger clone is off by one base, so a read error is likely. The genes are TRBV30 and TRBJ1-3; D ambiguous. Germline V gene sequence: CDR1 GTSNPN, CDR2 SVGIG (reference sequence). The V end lost 6 bases, the J end lost 3 bases, and 12 bases lay between the germline ends. The CDR3 consists of 13 residues. The CDR3 is CACHRGYGNTIYF. The CDR3 DNA follows: TGTGCCTGCCACCGCGGTTATGGAAACACCATATATTTT.

The gene calls are TRBV21-1 and TRBJ2-1. TRBV21-1 is tagged as a pseudogene. The CDR3 runs to 20 residues. The CDR3 sequence is CASSLTRDPSIPRSYNEQFF. The CDR3 DNA is TGTGCCAGCAGTCTTACCAGGGACCCATCTATTCCCCGCTCCTACAATGAGCAGTTCTTC.

V and J are TRBV11-2 and TRBJ2-1, with 7 nucleotides matching TRBD2. The V gene's germline CDR1 is SGHAT and CDR2 FQNNGV. V gave up 5 bases and J gave up 9 bases; unmatched junction bases: 7. This CDR3 comprises 13 residues. For the CDR3, the DNA is TGTGCCAGCAGCCCTCCTGGGGGGGGTGAGCAGTTCTTC. Encoded protein: CASSPPGGGEQFF. Full variable domain (outside the CDR3, taken from reference TRBV11-2 and TRBJ2-1): EAGVAQSPRYKIIEKRQSVAFWCNPISGHATLYWYQQILGQGPKLLIQFQNNGVVDDSQLPKDRFSAERLKGVDSTLKIQPAKLEDSAVYLCASSPPGGGEQFFGPGTRLTVL.

Of note for this clone: This is likely an artifact of a read error, given a far larger clone one base away. The sample contains more than one DNA sequence encoding this CDR3. The chain combines TRBV6-1 with TRBJ2-5; 9 nucleotides align to TRBD1. Germline-derived CDR1 and CDR2 are MNHNS and SASEGT. This CDR3 comprises 14 residues. V shed 5 bases and J 11 bases; nucleotides not matched to a gene: 12. The CDR3 DNA reads TGTGCCAGCAGTCCGACAGGGGGGCTCTATGAGCAGTACTTC. Translated: CASSPTGGLYEQYF.

In regard to this clone: This specimen includes other DNA sequences encoding the same CDR3. The J gene is TRBJ1-1, the V gene TRBV7-9, with 8 bases aligning to TRBD1. The CDR3 has 14 residues. V was pared by 9 bases and J by 3 bases, with 9 bases of the junction left unmatched. Germline CDR1 reads SEHNR; CDR2 reads FQNEAQ (reference sequence). The CDR3 protein is CASSLTGEDTEAFF. CDR3 sequence (DNA): TGTGCCAGTAGCCTGACAGGGGAGGACACTGAAGCTTTCTTT.

The chain has TRBV7-2 and TRBJ2-5; D not certain. Trimming took 5 bases from V and 6 from J, leaving 13 bases between them. Germline CDR1 reads SGHTA; CDR2 reads FQGNSA. The CDR3 contains 13 residues. Here the CDR3 reads CASSTNRLQTQYF. Written as DNA, the CDR3 is TGTGCCAGCAGCACCAACCGTCTTCAGACCCAGTACTTC. Supplemented by reference TRBV7-2 and TRBJ2-5, the full variable domain reads GAGVSQSPSNKVTEKGKDVELRCDPISGHTALYWYRQSLGQGLEFLIYFQGNSAPDKSGLPSDRFSAERTGGSVSTLTIQRTQQEDSAVYLCASSTNRLQTQYFGPGTRLLVL.

The chain links TRBV27 to TRBJ1-6, with D possibly TRBD1 on 6 matching bases. From germline, CDR1 is MNHEY and CDR2 SMNVEV (reference sequence). CDR3 length equals 16 residues. V was trimmed by 5 bases and J by 9 bases, leaving 20 bases between them. The CDR3 sequence is CASSQPLDRSLSPLHF. DNA of the CDR3: TGTGCCAGCAGTCAACCCCTAGACAGGAGCCTTTCACCCCTCCACTTT.

This chain links TRBV7-9 with TRBJ2-1; D gene uncertain. V was pared by 5 bases and J by 8 bases, with 10 bases between. The CDR3 contains 12 residues. CDR1 and CDR2 from the germline V gene are SEHNR and FQNEAQ (reference sequence). CDR3 coding DNA: TGTGCCAGCAGCAGAACCTTGGATGAGCAGTTCTTC. It is translated as CASSRTLDEQFF.

The genes are TRBV28 and TRBJ2-1; D may match TRBD1 or TRBD2 (5 bases each). Trimming took off 4 bases at V and 7 bases at J, with 11 bases between the two ends. CDR1 and CDR2 from the germline V gene are MDHEN and SYDVKM. This CDR3 contains 13 residues. The DNA of the CDR3 is TGTGCCAGCAGTTCGGGCTGGGGGAATGAGCAGTTCTTC. This encodes CASSSGWGNEQFF.

The chain couples TRBV7-2 to TRBJ2-5, with 11 nucleotides matching TRBD2. The CDR3 consists of 14 residues. From germline, CDR1 is SGHTA and CDR2 FQGNSA. V lost 0 bases and J lost 11; bases outside the gene matches: 5. CDR3: CASSLALAGGEQYF. The DNA of the CDR3 is TGTGCCAGCAGCTTAGCCCTAGCGGGAGGTGAGCAGTACTTC.

As regards this clone: A much larger clone sits a single nucleotide away, making a read error possible. The chain recombines TRBV19 with TRBJ2-7; TRBD2 matches 8 bases. The germline gives CDR1 LNHDA, CDR2 SQIVND (reference sequence). CDR3 length: 15 residues. This CDR3 is CANSTRISGAYEQYF. The CDR3 region has the DNA TGTGCCAATAGTACCAGGATTAGCGGGGCCTACGAGCAGTACTTC.

The chain links TRBV27 to TRBJ2-3, with D perhaps TRBD1 or TRBD2 (6 bases each). The ends were cut back, 6 bases at V and 2 bases at J, with 15 bases in the middle. The CDR3 length is 15 residues. Per the germline V gene, CDR1 is MNHEY and CDR2 is SMNVEV (reference sequence). CDR3 nucleotide sequence: TGTGCCAGCAGAGCTTGGGGGGCTTACACAGATACGCAGTATTTT. It is translated as CASRAWGAYTDTQYF.

On this clone itself: A much larger clonotype is one base distant, so this may be a read error. The same CDR3 can be traced to other DNA sequences in this sample. V is TRBV28 and J is TRBJ1-2; D is undetermined. V was clipped by 8 bases and J by 3 bases, with 10 bases between them. The CDR3 is 12 amino acids. Germline CDR1 is MDHEN and CDR2 is SYDVKM. The DNA for the CDR3 is TGTGCCAGCGGAACAGCCTACTATGGCTACACCTTC. Encoded protein: CASGTAYYGYTF.

Points on this clone: Given a much more abundant clone one base away, this may be a read error. Other DNA sequences of this sample code for an identical CDR3. The chain links TRBV4-2 to TRBJ2-7; D not resolved. The CDR3 contains 15 residues. The V gene's germline CDR1 is LGHNA and CDR2 YNFKEQ. The CDR3: CASSQEAEPPYEQYF. The CDR3 coding sequence is TGTGCCAGCAGCCAAGAGGCGGAGCCCCCCTACGAGCAGTACTTT.

This clone has just one count. The chain employs TRBV2 and TRBJ2-3; 14 positions agree with TRBD2. V lost 8 bases to trimming and J lost 3 bases; unmatched junction nucleotides: 13. This CDR3 spans 18 amino acids. The germline gives CDR1 SNHLY, CDR2 FYNNEI. The CDR3 DNA sequence: TGTGCCAGCTTAAACCCGGGACTAGCGGGAGCTGGGACAGATACGCAGTATTTT. This gives the protein CASLNPGLAGAGTDTQYF.

The chain links TRBV5-1 to TRBJ1-1, with 7 bases lining up with TRBD1. The trim removed 5 bases at V and 4 bases at J, leaving 8 bases unmatched. There are 14 residues in the CDR3. Germline CDR1 is SGHRS and CDR2 is YFSETQ. The CDR3 nucleotides read TGCGCCAGCAGGTCGACAGGGTTGATCACTGAAGCTTTCTTT. As protein: CASRSTGLITEAFF.

This clone was recorded only once. V gene TRBV27 combines with J gene TRBJ1-4; D is undetermined. Germline V CDR1 and CDR2: MNHEY, SMNVEV (reference sequence). CDR3 length: 17 residues. The V end was cut by 3 bases, the J end by 0 bases, with 14 bases between. As DNA, the CDR3 is TGTGCCAGCAGTTTGGAAGCCCGGCGGGCAACTAATGAAAAACTGTTTTTT. It yields the protein CASSLEARRATNEKLFF.

To note about this clone: A much larger clone differs by one base, so this may be a read error. The chain links TRBV4-2 to TRBJ2-7; 12 nucleotides align to TRBD2. This CDR3 has 16 amino acids. Looked up from germline, CDR1 is LGHNA and CDR2 is YNFKEQ. With 1 base clipped from V and 4 bases from J, the junction kept 5 bases outside the gene matches. The CDR3 here is CASSQALAGGGYEQYF. Here the CDR3 DNA reads TGTGCCAGCAGCCAAGCCCTAGCGGGAGGGGGTTACGAGCAGTACTTC.

This clone has only one observation. The V and J genes are TRBV29-1 and TRBJ2-1; D could derive from TRBD1 or TRBD2 (7 bases each). The CDR3 has 15 residues. CDR1 and CDR2 (germline): SQVTM, ANQGSEA. Trimming stripped 6 bases from V and 2 bases from J, with 17 bases between. The CDR3 region has the DNA TGCAGCGTCCAGGGGAGGGGGCTACCCTACAATGAGCAGTTCTTC. It codes for CSVQGRGLPYNEQFF.

The V call is TRBV2, the J call TRBJ2-7; no clear D. This CDR3 spans 12 amino acids. V was cut by 2 bases and J by 7 bases, with 9 bases left in between. CDR1 is SNHLY and CDR2 is FYNNEI in the germline V gene. The CDR3: CASSERDQEQYF. CDR3 in DNA: TGTGCCAGCAGTGAAAGGGATCAAGAGCAGTACTTC.

V usage is TRBV5-6 and J usage is TRBJ2-7, with unresolved D. V lost 0 bases and J lost 0, with 1 base in between. The CDR3 is 12 amino acids. CDR1 and CDR2 from the germline V gene are SGHDT and YYEEEE. This chain's CDR3 is CASSLASYEQYF. The DNA of the CDR3 is TGTGCCAGCAGCTTGGCCTCCTACGAGCAGTACTTC.

Only a few counts were recorded for this clone. This chain connects TRBV29-1 to TRBJ1-2; D remains ambiguous. The germline V and J ends were trimmed by 0 bases and 2 bases, with 4 bases remaining between them. The germline gives CDR1 SQVTM, CDR2 ANQGSEA. CDR3 length equals 12 residues. The CDR3 reads CSVEEANYGYTF. Written as DNA, the CDR3 is TGCAGCGTTGAAGAAGCAAACTATGGCTACACCTTC.

The chain combines TRBV30 with TRBJ1-1; D might be TRBD1 (6 bases). The V end lost 4 bases, the J end lost 6 bases, and 15 bases lay between the germline ends. Germline V gene lookup returns CDR1 GTSNPN and CDR2 SVGIG (reference sequence). This CDR3 is built from 13 residues. CDR3 residues: CAWMNQGLAEAFF. CDR3 sequence (DNA): TGTGCCTGGATGAACCAGGGGTTGGCTGAAGCTTTCTTT.

The chain joins TRBV15 to TRBJ2-1; D is undetermined. This CDR3 region has 16 residues. The V end lost 0 bases, the J end lost 8 bases, and 17 bases lay between the germline ends. Germline assignment: CDR1 LNHNV and CDR2 YYDKDF (reference sequence). CDR3 DNA sequence: TGTGCCACCAGCAGAGATCAGCCTAGTCTACAATATGAGCAGTTCTTC. Its protein is CATSRDQPSLQYEQFF.

V gene TRBV28 combines with J gene TRBJ2-2; 13 positions match TRBD2. Germline CDR1 and CDR2: MDHEN and SYDVKM. This CDR3 has 20 residues. Germline trimming cut 2 bases from V and 6 bases from J; bases unmatched to any gene: 15. Here the CDR3 reads CASSLGERATSGRASGELFF. CDR3 DNA sequence: TGTGCCAGCAGTTTAGGAGAGCGGGCAACTAGCGGGAGGGCTTCCGGGGAGCTGTTTTTT.

The V call is TRBV18, the J call TRBJ2-2, with 8 bases lining up with TRBD1. Germline trimming cut 1 base from V and 2 bases from J; bases unmatched to any gene: 3. Looked up from germline, CDR1 is KGHSH and CDR2 is LQKENI. CDR3 length: 16 amino acids. In nucleotides, the CDR3 is TGTGCCAGCTCACCACTCGACAGGGGAAACACCGGGGAGCTGTTTTTT. Encoded protein: CASSPLDRGNTGELFF. Based on the CDR3 plus reference TRBV18 and TRBJ2-2, the full variable domain is NAGVMQNPRHLVRRRGQEARLRCSPMKGHSHVYWYRQLPEEGLKFMVYLQKENIIDESGMPKERFSAEFPKEGPSILRIQQVVRGDSAAYFCASSPLDRGNTGELFFGEGSRLTVL.

This clone was found once. The chain links TRBV2 to TRBJ1-1; no reliable D call. The CDR3 totals 16 residues. The germline V gene encodes CDR1 SNHLY and CDR2 FYNNEI. The V end was cut by 8 bases, the J end by 1 base, with 20 bases between. CDR3 coding DNA: TGTGCCAGCGAGCGAGTCGAGTGGATAGCGAACACTGAAGCTTTCTTT. Protein sequence: CASERVEWIANTEAFF.

The chain uses TRBV5-1 and TRBJ2-1; no definite D call. The CDR3 spans 15 residues. Germline V gene data show CDR1 as SGHRS and CDR2 as YFSETQ. V lost 2 bases and J 4 bases, leaving 13 bases between the germline ends. The CDR3 spells CASSFTTTPYNEQFF. The CDR3 coding sequence is TGCGCCAGCAGCTTTACAACAACCCCTTACAATGAGCAGTTCTTC. Using reference TRBV5-1 and TRBJ2-1 for the parts outside the CDR3, the full variable domain is KAGVTQTPRYLIKTRGQQVTLSCSPISGHRSVSWYQQTPGQGLQFLFEYFSETQRNKGNFPGRFSGRQFSNSRSEMNVSTLELGDSALYLCASSFTTTPYNEQFFGPGTRLTVL.

Points on this clone: Additional DNA sequences in this sample encode the identical CDR3. This chain connects TRBV27 to TRBJ2-7, with 8 bases that match TRBD1. V lost 5 bases to trimming and J lost 2 bases; unmatched junction nucleotides: 2. CDR1 is MNHEY and CDR2 is SMNVEV in the germline V gene (reference sequence). CDR3 length equals 13 residues. The CDR3 sequence: CASSRQGPYEQYF. In DNA form, the CDR3 reads TGTGCCAGCAGTCGACAGGGGCCCTACGAGCAGTACTTC.